The 4 T cell receptor beta chains below were found in one sample sequenced in a study of blood T cells in healthy people across ages. PCR was performed a second time for roughly 7 to 12 cycles using a sample-barcoded 5' primer and a J-beta primer mix. TCRdb used MiXCR to reprocess the 5' RACE reads, holding one entry per CDR3 protein. The sample holds about 720,000 distinct CDR3 sequences, about a fifth seen once. Specimen: blood. Receptor source: a man between 70 and 80 years old in good health.

This clonotype has a handful of counts. The rearrangement uses TRBV7-3 and TRBJ2-2; maybe TRBD1 (6 bases). V dropped 1 base and J dropped 2 bases, with 11 bases sitting between them. Germline V gives CDR1 SGHTA, CDR2 FQGTGA. The CDR3 length is 16 residues. The CDR3 sequence: CASSLSPTGNTGELFF. The CDR3 nucleotides are TGTGCCAGCAGCTTAAGCCCGACAGGAAACACCGGGGAGCTGTTTTTT.

The gene calls are TRBV20-1 and TRBJ2-1, with TRBD1 identical over 7 bases. V lost 1 base, J lost 7 bases, and 10 bases stayed unmatched. CDR1 and CDR2 from the germline V gene are DFQATT and SNEGSKA (reference sequence). This CDR3 is 15 amino acids long. The DNA for the CDR3 is TGCAGTGCTAGAGCCACCGGGACAGTGGGGAATGAGCAGTTCTTC. It is translated as CSARATGTVGNEQFF.

This clonotype was observed a few times. J is TRBJ2-5 and V is TRBV7-2; possible D gene TRBD2, 6 bases. The V gene's germline CDR1 is SGHTA and CDR2 FQGNSA. V lost 5 bases and J 3 bases, leaving 10 bases between the germline ends. The CDR3 is 13 amino acids. The CDR3 coding sequence is TGTGCCAGCAGCGGGGACTTAAAAGAGACCCAGTACTTC. It is translated as CASSGDLKETQYF. Together with reference TRBV7-2 and TRBJ2-5, the CDR3 gives the full variable domain: GAGVSQSPSNKVTEKGKDVELRCDPISGHTALYWYRQSLGQGLEFLIYFQGNSAPDKSGLPSDRFSAERTGGSVSTLTIQRTQQEDSAVYLCASSGDLKETQYFGPGTRLLVL.

Only a few counts were recorded for this clonotype. This chain joins TRBV7-9 and TRBJ1-5; TRBD1 is a possible D gene (6 bases). Trimming pared 10 bases from V and 2 bases from J, leaving 15 bases between. The CDR3 consists of 14 residues. Germline lookup yields CDR1 SEHNR and CDR2 FQNEAQ (reference sequence). The CDR3 region has the DNA TGTGCCACCCAACAGGGAGGGGGCAATCAGCCCCAGCATTTT. Its translation: CATQQGGGNQPQHF.